The clone carrying this TCR beta chain is a singleton in its sample. Its antigen is not identified. Primers for the PCR totalled 60 Vbeta and 13 Jbeta. Sequenced by immunoSEQ multiplex PCR; TCRdb stores in-frame clones only, minus some. The sample has some 60,000 clones; 75% to 85% are singletons. The junction had 11 bases not matched to a gene; V was cut back by 5 bases and J by 11 bases. The CDR3 extends over 13 amino acids. Germline CDR1 and CDR2: SEHNR and FQNEAQ (reference sequence). The data were taken from a study of cytomegalovirus exposure and HLA in healthy donors. Study results and caveats: A prior analysis recorded that most TCR beta V segments were productive about 90% or about 30% of the time. In vitro assays verified that three CMV-associated chains recognized CMV antigens specifically.

Each donor was nominally healthy when sampled (though unrecorded immune exposures were likely). The rearrangement joins TRBV7-9 to TRBJ1-1; 7 nucleotides agree with TRBD1. The TCR comes from a woman aged 40 to 49 in good health and CMV-seronegative. The sample was PBMCs. CDR3 nucleotides: TGTGCCAGCAGCATTGGGACAGCCCGTGAGGCTTTCTTT. Its protein product is CASSIGTAREAFF.